A selection of T cell receptor beta chains follows, all from one sample in a study of blood T cell repertoires in COVID-19. Profiled with immunoSEQ multiplex PCR; TCRdb holds only in-frame clones, not every one. The data show about 420,000 clones, roughly 90% seen once. Sequencing used peripheral blood. The receptors were sampled from a young man with COVID-19, enrolled during active disease. CDR3s include the opening cysteine and the closing phenylalanine or tryptophan. Fields, in order: V gene, J gene, D gene, clone size, CDR3 protein, CDR3 DNA. The D gene is left open where the match is weak. Clone size is given for some rows only: seen once, a few or many times, or a class if the clone is expanded.

V gene: TRBV6-1
J gene: TRBJ2-5
D gene: TRBD2
clone size: NA
CDR3 protein: CASSDPSGRVLNQETQYF
CDR3 DNA: TGTGCCAGCAGTGATCCTAGCGGGAGAGTTTTGAATCAAGAGACCCAGTACTTC

V gene: TRBV7-9
J gene: TRBJ1-1
D gene: NA
clone size: NA
CDR3 protein: CASSPYRTVSRNTEAFF
CDR3 DNA: TGTGCCAGCAGCCCTTACCGGACAGTTTCTCGGAACACTGAAGCTTTCTTT

V gene: TRBV28
J gene: TRBJ1-2
D gene: TRBD1
clone size: NA
CDR3 protein: CASSSPGQGLDGYTF
CDR3 DNA: TGTGCCAGCAGTTCTCCGGGACAGGGCCTTGACGGCTACACCTTC

V gene: TRBV29-1
J gene: TRBJ2-7
D gene: TRBD1
clone size: NA
CDR3 protein: CSVRGDRGPYEQYF
CDR3 DNA: TGCAGCGTTAGGGGGGACAGGGGGCCCTACGAGCAGTACTTC

V gene: TRBV2
J gene: TRBJ1-5
D gene: TRBD1
clone size: NA
CDR3 protein: CASSGDRVQPQHF
CDR3 DNA: TGTGCCAGCAGTGGGGACAGGGTTCAGCCCCAGCATTTT

V gene: TRBV6-5
J gene: TRBJ2-1
D gene: NA
clone size: NA
CDR3 protein: CASKRGSYNEQFF
CDR3 DNA: TGTGCCAGCAAAAGGGGATCCTACAATGAGCAGTTCTTC

V gene: TRBV24-1
J gene: TRBJ2-1
D gene: NA
clone size: NA
CDR3 protein: CATRGSRPTDEQFF
CDR3 DNA: TGTGCCACCAGGGGCTCACGCCCCACCGATGAGCAGTTCTTC

V gene: TRBV11-1
J gene: TRBJ1-1
D gene: NA
clone size: NA
CDR3 protein: CASSLGGQNTEAFF
CDR3 DNA: TGTGCCAGCAGCTTAGGCGGCCAGAACACTGAAGCTTTCTTT

V gene: TRBV7-8
J gene: TRBJ1-5
D gene: NA
clone size: NA
CDR3 protein: CASSSQGIARGPQHF
CDR3 DNA: TGTGCCAGCAGCTCCCAAGGAATAGCACGAGGGCCCCAGCATTTT

V gene: TRBV5-1
J gene: TRBJ2-1
D gene: NA
clone size: NA
CDR3 protein: CASSLEVVGGLGEQFF
CDR3 DNA: TGCGCCAGCAGCTTGGAAGTGGTGGGGGGGCTCGGTGAGCAGTTCTTC

V gene: TRBV7-7
J gene: TRBJ1-5
D gene: NA
clone size: once
CDR3 protein: CASTKRGNRRSNQPQHF
CDR3 DNA: TGTGCCAGCACAAAACGGGGGAACAGGAGAAGCAATCAGCCCCAGCATTTT

V gene: TRBV28
J gene: TRBJ1-2
D gene: NA
clone size: NA
CDR3 protein: CASSLYYGYTF
CDR3 DNA: TGTGCCAGCAGCCTTTACTATGGCTACACCTTC

V gene: TRBV2
J gene: TRBJ2-7
D gene: TRBD2
clone size: NA
CDR3 protein: CASSISSGAGYEQYF
CDR3 DNA: TGTGCCAGCAGTATTTCTAGCGGGGCGGGCTACGAGCAGTACTTC

V gene: TRBV7-3
J gene: TRBJ1-6
D gene: NA
clone size: NA
CDR3 protein: CASSDGISDSPLHF
CDR3 DNA: TGTGCCAGCAGCGACGGGATCTCGGATTCACCCCTCCACTTT

V gene: TRBV3-1/TRBV3-2
J gene: TRBJ2-7
D gene: TRBD2
clone size: NA
CDR3 protein: CASSQDLGTSKEQYF
CDR3 DNA: TGTGCCAGCAGCCAAGATTTGGGGACTAGTAAAGAGCAGTACTTC

V gene: TRBV25-1
J gene: TRBJ2-5
D gene: NA
clone size: NA
CDR3 protein: CASSASEGAQYF
CDR3 DNA: TGTGCCAGCAGTGCTTCCGAAGGGGCCCAGTACTTC

V gene: TRBV19
J gene: TRBJ2-3
D gene: TRBD2
clone size: NA
CDR3 protein: CASSAERLAGEWAAQYF
CDR3 DNA: TGTGCCAGTAGTGCAGAAAGGCTAGCGGGGGAGTGGGCTGCGCAGTATTTT

V gene: TRBV19
J gene: TRBJ2-7
D gene: TRBD2
clone size: NA
CDR3 protein: CASSIGGTTSYEQYF
CDR3 DNA: TGTGCCAGTAGTATCGGCGGGACTACCTCCTACGAGCAGTACTTC

V gene: TRBV27
J gene: TRBJ2-2
D gene: NA
clone size: few
CDR3 protein: CASSARNTGELFF
CDR3 DNA: TGTGCCAGCAGTGCGCGGAACACCGGGGAGCTGTTTTTT

V gene: TRBV6-1
J gene: TRBJ1-1
D gene: NA
clone size: NA
CDR3 protein: CASSEPSQGNTEAFF
CDR3 DNA: TGTGCCAGCAGTGAACCTTCACAGGGGAACACTGAAGCTTTCTTT

V gene: TRBV7-9
J gene: TRBJ2-1
D gene: NA
clone size: NA
CDR3 protein: CASSLVNSPYNEQFF
CDR3 DNA: TGTGCCAGCAGCTTAGTAAACTCCCCCTACAATGAGCAGTTCTTC

V gene: TRBV2
J gene: TRBJ1-2
D gene: TRBD1
clone size: NA
CDR3 protein: CASSDPDRETF
CDR3 DNA: TGTGCCAGCAGTGACCCGGACAGGGAGACCTTC

V gene: TRBV30
J gene: TRBJ1-2
D gene: TRBD1
clone size: NA
CDR3 protein: CAWSGGTGGLRDGYTF
CDR3 DNA: TGTGCCTGGAGTGGTGGGACAGGGGGCTTGAGGGATGGCTACACCTTC

V gene: TRBV13
J gene: TRBJ2-3
D gene: TRBD2
clone size: NA
CDR3 protein: CASSPLPGGSTDTQYF
CDR3 DNA: TGTGCCAGCAGTCCACTGCCGGGGGGTAGCACAGATACGCAGTATTTT

V gene: TRBV3-1/TRBV3-2
J gene: TRBJ2-7
D gene: NA
clone size: few
CDR3 protein: CASSQDTATYEQYF
CDR3 DNA: TGTGCCAGCAGCCAAGATACAGCAACCTACGAGCAGTACTTC

V gene: TRBV19
J gene: TRBJ1-1
D gene: NA
clone size: NA
CDR3 protein: CASSIPQGKANTEAFF
CDR3 DNA: TGTGCCAGTAGTATACCGCAGGGGAAAGCGAACACTGAAGCTTTCTTT